This is a list of T cell receptor beta chains from one sample in a study of vaccination and CD4 T cells after COVID-19. TCRdb re-called the PCR reads through MiXCR, storing one row per CDR3 protein. Among about 12,000 distinct CDR3 sequences listed, more than 30% were seen once. No cognate antigen is known for these TCRs. Sequenced material: CD4+ T cells from blood, cultured in vitro, taken after SARS-CoV-2 vaccination. All receptors come from a human donor who had recovered from COVID-19. Each CDR3 is given with its conserved first and last residue. The D gene is left open where the match is weak. Size is omitted from some rows. Given values are once, few, many or a class for expanded clones.

J,D,V,size,CDR3,DNA
TRBJ2-1,TRBD2,TRBV7-3,few,CASSLRAGTSGGKRVYNEQFF,TGTGCCAGCAGCTTAAGGGCCGGGACTAGCGGGGGGAAACGGGTTTACAATGAGCAGTTCTTC
TRBJ2-1,TRBD1,TRBV7-2,few,CASSRTGNEQFF,TGTGCCAGCAGCCGGACAGGGAATGAGCAGTTCTTC
TRBJ2-1,TRBD1,TRBV19,.,CASSIVTGGNEQFF,TGTGCCAGTAGTATTGTGACAGGGGGGAATGAGCAGTTCTTC
TRBJ2-2,TRBD1,TRBV28,.,CASRVQGASGELFF,TGTGCCAGCAGGGTCCAGGGGGCGAGCGGGGAGCTGTTTTTT
TRBJ2-7,.,TRBV30,.,CAFRREQYF,TGTGCATTTCGACGCGAGCAGTACTTC
TRBJ1-1,.,TRBV4-1,.,CASSQDRRIAFF,TGCGCCAGCAGCCAAGACCGCCGAATAGCTTTCTTT
TRBJ2-7,TRBD1,TRBV4-3,.,CASSQNRGLNEQYF,TGCGCCAGCAGCCAGAACAGGGGTCTGAACGAGCAGTACTTC
TRBJ1-6,.,TRBV4-3,.,CASSQETGHYSPLHF,TGCGCCAGCAGCCAAGAAACGGGACATTATTCACCCCTCCACTTT
TRBJ1-2,.,TRBV5-6,.,CASSLRGYYYGYTF,TGTGCCAGCAGCTTGAGGGGGTACTACTATGGCTACACCTTC
TRBJ2-5,.,TRBV7-2,.,CASSLVQGQETQYF,TGTGCCAGCAGCTTAGTACAGGGCCAAGAGACCCAGTACTTC
TRBJ2-7,.,TRBV7-2,.,CATRREVFPYEQYF,TGTGCCACGCGGCGGGAAGTATTTCCCTACGAGCAGTACTTC
TRBJ1-1,.,TRBV7-2,.,CASSFGRGIEAFF,TGTGCCAGCAGCTTTGGAAGGGGCATTGAAGCTTTCTTT
TRBJ1-2,TRBD1,TRBV28,.,CASRTGGGYGYTF,TGTGCCAGCAGAACAGGGGGGGGGTATGGCTACACCTTC
TRBJ1-5,.,TRBV27,.,CASSPGNLPIQPQHF,TGTGCCAGCAGCCCCGGCAATTTACCAATTCAGCCCCAGCATTTT
TRBJ2-7,.,TRBV30,.,CAWSVLYEQYF,TGTGCCTGGAGTGTTCTCTACGAGCAGTACTTC
TRBJ2-2,.,TRBV20-1,few,CSARLPGLHTGELFF,TGCAGTGCTAGACTCCCGGGACTTCACACCGGGGAGCTGTTTTTT
TRBJ1-6,.,TRBV12-3/TRBV12-4,.,CASGLQISPLHF,TGTGCCAGCGGACTACAGATTTCACCCCTCCACTTT
TRBJ2-7,.,TRBV12-3/TRBV12-4,.,CASSFLRSYEQYF,TGTGCCAGCAGTTTCCTCAGAAGCTACGAGCAGTACTTC
TRBJ2-5,TRBD2,TRBV7-2,few,CASSSAGVGRETQYF,TGTGCCAGCAGCTCCGCGGGAGTGGGTAGGGAGACCCAGTACTTC
TRBJ2-7,.,TRBV5-1,.,CASSSMGAGGSYEQYF,TGCGCCAGCAGCTCAATGGGGGCAGGGGGGTCCTACGAGCAGTACTTC
TRBJ1-5,TRBD1,TRBV4-3,few,CASSPSTGQYNQPQHF,TGCGCCAGCAGCCCCTCGACGGGACAGTACAATCAGCCCCAGCATTTT
TRBJ2-2,.,TRBV5-4,.,CASSLGTVGPGELFF,TGTGCCAGCAGCTTAGGTACAGTGGGTCCCGGGGAGCTGTTTTTT
TRBJ2-7,.,TRBV6-5,.,CASSYSKLDEQYF,TGTGCCAGCAGTTACTCGAAGCTGGACGAGCAGTACTTC
TRBJ1-1,.,TRBV27,.,CASGSRGLGAFF,TGTGCCAGCGGATCCAGGGGTCTGGGGGCTTTCTTT
TRBJ1-2,.,TRBV20-1,.,CSAIPPRLGYGYTF,TGCAGTGCTATACCCCCCCGGCTGGGCTATGGCTACACCTTC
TRBJ2-3,.,TRBV19,few,CASSMRGRGRGADTQYF,TGTGCCAGTAGTATGCGAGGCCGAGGACGCGGAGCAGATACGCAGTATTTT
TRBJ2-3,TRBD2,TRBV25-1,.,CASRGGTSGILDTQYF,TGTGCCAGTAGAGGCGGGACTAGCGGGATTTTAGATACGCAGTATTTT
TRBJ1-6,.,TRBV30,.,CASKESGRVWDSPLHF,TGTGCCTCGAAGGAATCCGGGAGGGTCTGGGATTCACCCCTCCACTTT
TRBJ1-5,.,TRBV28,few,CASMLGGIPSNQPQHF,TGTGCCAGCATGCTAGGCGGGATCCCTAGCAATCAGCCCCAGCATTTT
TRBJ1-5,.,TRBV19,.,CASSIPGYSNQPQHF,TGTGCCAGTAGTATCCCAGGTTATAGCAATCAGCCCCAGCATTTT
TRBJ2-7,.,TRBV10-3,.,CAISESPSLSYEQYF,TGTGCCATCAGTGAGTCCCCCAGCCTATCCTACGAGCAGTACTTC
TRBJ1-1,.,TRBV6-2/TRBV6-3,.,CASLQPRANTEAFF,TGTGCCAGCCTTCAACCCAGGGCGAACACTGAAGCTTTCTTT
TRBJ2-6,TRBD2,TRBV7-2,.,CASSWGGGGANVLTF,TGTGCCAGCAGCTGGGGGGGAGGAGGGGCCAACGTCCTGACTTTC
TRBJ2-4,.,TRBV20-1,few,CSAPAGQNIQYF,TGCAGTGCTCCCGCGGGCCAAAACATTCAGTACTTC
TRBJ1-4,.,TRBV28,few,CASSPYEKLFF,TGTGCCAGCAGTCCTTATGAAAAACTGTTTTTT
TRBJ2-1,TRBD1,TRBV7-2,few,CASSLWGTDYNEQFF,TGTGCCAGCAGCTTGTGGGGGACAGACTACAATGAGCAGTTCTTC
TRBJ1-2,.,TRBV6-4,.,CASHPGVGAYGYTF,TGTGCCAGCCACCCAGGGGTCGGAGCCTATGGCTACACCTTC
TRBJ2-7,.,TRBV5-6,.,CASSLRGTRSEQYF,TGTGCCAGCAGCTTACGGGGAACCCGGAGCGAGCAGTACTTC
TRBJ2-3,.,TRBV7-2,few,CASSSDRPDTQYF,TGTGCCAGCAGCTCGGACCGGCCAGATACGCAGTATTTT
TRBJ1-1,.,TRBV28,medium-sized,CASSLRDTEAFF,TGTGCCAGCAGTTTGAGAGACACTGAAGCTTTCTTT
TRBJ1-3,.,TRBV25-1,.,CASAGFGLTGNTIYF,TGTGCCAGCGCAGGATTCGGGCTCACTGGAAACACCATATATTTT
TRBJ2-7,TRBD1,TRBV7-3,.,CASSSGQGTIYEQYF,TGTGCCAGCAGCTCAGGACAGGGAACGATCTACGAGCAGTACTTC
TRBJ2-7,.,TRBV19,few,CASTPQGSGEQYF,TGTGCCTCGACTCCCCAGGGGTCCGGCGAGCAGTACTTC
TRBJ2-1,.,TRBV5-4,.,CASSLGDWPPRLF,TGTGCCAGCAGTTTGGGTGATTGGCCTCCAAGACTCTTC
TRBJ2-7,TRBD2,TRBV5-4,.,CASSLVGLAGGEQYF,TGTGCCAGCAGCTTGGTCGGGCTAGCGGGAGGCGAGCAGTACTTC
TRBJ1-1,.,TRBV7-9,.,CASHRYGNTEAFF,TGTGCCAGCCACCGTTATGGGAACACTGAAGCTTTCTTT
TRBJ2-7,.,TRBV2,few,CASTGPVLSSYEQYF,TGTGCCAGCACGGGGCCCGTCTTGAGCTCCTACGAGCAGTACTTC
TRBJ2-7,.,TRBV11-2,few,CASSLQGTNYAQYF,TGTGCCAGCAGCTTACAGGGGACTAACTACGCGCAGTACTTC
TRBJ1-5,.,TRBV18,.,CASSPPSGRREPQHF,TGTGCCAGCTCACCACCGTCAGGGCGCAGGGAGCCCCAGCATTTT
TRBJ1-2,TRBD1,TRBV27,.,CASSLVIGGGHYGYTF,TGTGCCAGCAGTCTGGTAATCGGAGGGGGCCACTATGGCTACACCTTC
TRBJ2-5,TRBD2,TRBV20-1,few,CSASPAGEETQYF,TGCAGTGCTAGCCCAGCGGGAGAGGAGACCCAGTACTTC
TRBJ2-5,.,TRBV29-1,.,CSVERGGLETQYF,TGCAGCGTTGAGAGGGGGGGGTTGGAGACCCAGTACTTC
TRBJ2-5,.,TRBV11-3,few,CASSQGGGGGETQYF,TGTGCCAGCAGCCAGGGGGGGGGAGGCGGAGAGACCCAGTACTTC